The 23 T cell receptor beta chains below were found in one sample sequenced in a study of blood T cell repertoires in COVID-19. Produced via immunoSEQ multiplex PCR; TCRdb's table is partial and in-frame only. The repertoire consists of about 170,000 clones, with around four fifths occurring once and the leading ten covering over 7%. Sample: peripheral blood. The receptors stem from a woman of 80 years or more with COVID-19, enrolled during active disease.

This clone showed up just a few times. Germline and junction disagree at one end, which may indicate a read error. The genes are TRBV5-1 and TRBJ1-2; 8 nucleotides agree with TRBD1. Germline V gene lookup returns CDR1 SGHRS and CDR2 YFSETQ. The CDR3 sequence is 15 residues long. The DNA of the CDR3 is TGCGCCAGCAGAACCGGGACAGGACTTAACTTTGGCTACACCTTC. Its translation: CASRTGTGLNFGYTF.

This clone was seen a few times. The gene calls are TRBV6-6 and TRBJ1-4; 9 nucleotides line up with TRBD1. V lost 10 bases to trimming and J lost 5 bases; unmatched junction nucleotides: 8. The germline V gene encodes CDR1 MNHNY and CDR2 SVGAGI (reference sequence). The CDR3 extends over 14 amino acids. This chain's CDR3 is CATSLGQGNEKLFF. Here the CDR3 DNA reads TGTGCCACCTCTTTGGGACAGGGAAATGAAAAACTGTTTTTT.

The V gene is TRBV28, the J gene TRBJ1-1; D ambiguous. The CDR3 extends over 13 amino acids. Looked up from germline, CDR1 is MDHEN and CDR2 is SYDVKM. V lost 5 bases, J lost 8 bases, and 15 bases lay in between. The CDR3 here is CASSPPGRGEAFF. In DNA, the CDR3 is TGTGCCAGCAGTCCACCGGGGAGAGGAGAAGCTTTCTTT.

V usage is TRBV15 and J usage is TRBJ1-6; possibly TRBD1 for D (5 bases). Between the trimmed V and J ends, which lost 5 bases and 7 bases, there was a span of 18 bases. Germline V CDR1 and CDR2: LNHNV, YYDKDF (reference sequence). CDR3 length equals 16 residues. CDR3 residues: CATSPWGTEVNSPLHF. The CDR3 bases are TGTGCCACCAGCCCCTGGGGGACTGAGGTAAATTCACCCCTCCACTTT.

The chain combines TRBV4-2 with TRBJ1-1; no reliable D call. This CDR3 comprises 15 residues. V was clipped by 1 base and J by 5 bases, with 14 bases between them. Germline loops: CDR1 LGHNA, CDR2 YNFKEQ. CDR3 coding DNA: TGTGCCAGCAGCCAAGCTGACGACGGGAGGACTGAAGCTTTCTTT. Its translation is CASSQADDGRTEAFF.

V is TRBV3-1 (or the pseudogene TRBV3-2) and J is TRBJ2-5, with 12 bases aligning to TRBD2. V lost 4 bases to trimming and J lost 4 bases; unmatched junction nucleotides: 7. Per germline, CDR1 LGHDT and CDR2 YNNKEL (reference sequence). The CDR3 runs 16 residues. CDR3 DNA: TGTGCCAGCAGCCCAACTAGCGGGAGGATCCGAGAGACCCAGTACTTC. Protein product: CASSPTSGRIRETQYF.

CDR3 sequence: CASSMGDRANYGYTF. CDR3 sequence (DNA): TGTGCCAGTAGTATGGGGGACAGGGCCAATTATGGCTACACCTTC. The gene calls are TRBV19 and TRBJ1-2; 9 bases are a match to TRBD1. The CDR3 consists of 15 residues. Germline CDR1 reads LNHDA; CDR2 reads SQIVND (reference sequence). The junction had 7 bases not matched to a gene; V was cut back by 3 bases and J by 5 bases.

The rearrangement uses TRBV20-1 and TRBJ1-6; maybe TRBD1 (5 bases). Germline-derived CDR1 and CDR2 are DFQATT and SNEGSKA (reference sequence). CDR3 size: 14 residues. With 3 bases removed from V and 10 bases from J, the gap between germline ends came to 16 bases. In DNA form, the CDR3 reads TGCAGTGCTAGTAGGGGAACAGGAAACTCACCCCTCCACTTT. Its translation: CSASRGTGNSPLHF.

This clone was found once. The chain combines TRBV28 with TRBJ2-7; 8 positions agree with TRBD1. Germline V lookup: CDR1 MDHEN, CDR2 SYDVKM. There are 15 residues in the CDR3. V shed 5 bases and J 5 bases; nucleotides not matched to a gene: 11. CDR3 DNA sequence: TGTGCCAGCAGTACGTTACAGGGGGGTGTCAACGAGCAGTACTTC. Its protein product is CASSTLQGGVNEQYF.

The genes are TRBV6-5 and TRBJ1-5; 7 bases align to TRBD1. The CDR3 is 14 residues long. Germline CDR1 reads MNHEY; CDR2 reads SVGAGI. V lost 6 bases, J lost 2 bases, and 4 bases stayed unmatched. The CDR3 region has the DNA TGTGCCAGCAGCTTCGACAGGGGCAATCAGCCCCAGCATTTT. Its translation is CASSFDRGNQPQHF.

V and J are TRBV7-2 and TRBJ1-2; D is ambiguous. The CDR3 is 15 amino acids. Per germline, CDR1 SGHTA and CDR2 FQGNSA. Deletions cut 3 bases from V and 3 bases from J, with 14 bases between. CDR3 protein: CASSFRSAGDYGYTF. DNA for the CDR3: TGTGCCAGCAGCTTCCGTTCCGCCGGGGACTATGGCTACACCTTC. The entire variable domain, with the rest obtained from reference TRBV7-2 and TRBJ1-2, is as follows: GAGVSQSPSNKVTEKGKDVELRCDPISGHTALYWYRQSLGQGLEFLIYFQGNSAPDKSGLPSDRFSAERTGGSVSTLTIQRTQQEDSAVYLCASSFRSAGDYGYTFGSGTRLTVV.

This chain uses TRBV2 with TRBJ1-2; 9 bases are shared with TRBD1. This CDR3 is 13 amino acids long. After removal of 6 bases from V and 6 bases from J, the junction contained 5 bases not matched to a gene. Germline CDR1 reads SNHLY; CDR2 reads FYNNEI. CDR3 coding DNA: TGTGCCAGCAGCGCCGGGACAGGGAATGGCTACACCTTC. Protein sequence: CASSAGTGNGYTF. Full variable domain (remainder filled in from reference TRBV2 and TRBJ1-2): EPEVTQTPSHQVTQMGQEVILRCVPISNHLYFYWYRQILGQKVEFLVSFYNNEISEKSEIFDDQFSVERPDGSNFTLKIRSTKLEDSAMYFCASSAGTGNGYTFGSGTRLTVV.

This chain connects TRBV29-1 to TRBJ1-3; tentative D call: TRBD1 (5 bases). Trimming removed 6 bases at V and 2 bases at J, with 14 bases between. Germline CDR1 SQVTM, CDR2 ANQGSEA. This CDR3 has 14 residues. CDR3 nucleotide sequence: TGCAGCGTCGCCCGGGGGATGGCTGGAAACACCATATATTTT. Protein: CSVARGMAGNTIYF.

This clone turned up a few times. The chain is built from TRBV14 and TRBJ1-2; TRBD1 is a possible D gene (6 bases). CDR1 is SGHDN and CDR2 is FVKESK in the germline V gene. V was trimmed by 4 bases and J by 4 bases, leaving 16 bases between them. The CDR3 is 15 amino acids. This CDR3 is CASSRRDTTLYGYTF. The DNA of the CDR3 is TGTGCCAGCAGCCGAAGGGACACCACCCTCTATGGCTACACCTTC.

The chain has TRBV2 and TRBJ2-5; 7 bases align to TRBD2. Germline CDR1 is SNHLY and CDR2 is FYNNEI. V was pared by 8 bases and J by 3 bases, with 15 bases of the junction left unmatched. The CDR3 is 16 residues long. CDR3: CASSGQRGDQKETQYF. Here the CDR3 DNA reads TGTGCCAGCTCGGGCCAGCGGGGAGACCAGAAAGAGACCCAGTACTTC.

This sequence joins TRBV5-1 and TRBJ1-4; tentatively, D is TRBD1 (5 bases). Germline CDR1 is SGHRS and CDR2 is YFSETQ. V gave up 4 bases and J gave up 7 bases, with 20 bases separating them. CDR3 size: 16 residues. The CDR3 DNA sequence: TGCGCCAGCAGCCACTTTGGGTACTCAACAGGTGAAAAACTGTTTTTT. Translating it yields CASSHFGYSTGEKLFF.

The CDR3 protein is CASSTRTGFNGYTF. The CDR3 DNA reads TGTGCCAGTAGTACACGGACAGGGTTTAATGGCTACACCTTC. J is TRBJ1-2 and V is TRBV19; TRBD1 aligns across 8 bases. V lost 4 bases, J lost 6 bases, and 7 bases stayed unmatched. The CDR3 is made up of 14 amino acids. The V gene's germline CDR1 is LNHDA and CDR2 SQIVND (reference sequence).

This clone was observed once. J is TRBJ1-1 and V is TRBV2, with no clear D. The V end was cut by 5 bases, the J end by 7 bases, with 11 bases between. Per germline, CDR1 SNHLY and CDR2 FYNNEI. The CDR3 totals 12 residues. This CDR3 reads CASSTGKHEAFF. For the CDR3, the DNA is TGTGCCAGCAGTACCGGGAAACATGAAGCTTTCTTT. The whole variable domain, remainder taken from reference TRBV2 and TRBJ1-1, is EPEVTQTPSHQVTQMGQEVILRCVPISNHLYFYWYRQILGQKVEFLVSFYNNEISEKSEIFDDQFSVERPDGSNFTLKIRSTKLEDSAMYFCASSTGKHEAFFGQGTRLTVV.

V and J are TRBV28 and TRBJ1-4; D gene unclear. This CDR3 contains 14 residues. Looked up from germline, CDR1 is MDHEN and CDR2 is SYDVKM. Trimming left V 6 bases short and J 7 bases short, with 15 bases between. CDR3 loop: CASRKTRGGEKLFF. The CDR3 DNA follows: TGTGCCAGCAGAAAAACGCGAGGTGGTGAAAAACTGTTTTTT.

The chain links TRBV5-6 to TRBJ1-5; possible D gene TRBD1, 5 bases. V was cut by 0 bases and J by 5 bases, with 18 bases left in between. The CDR3 is 17 amino acids. Germline lookup yields CDR1 SGHDT and CDR2 YYEEEE. The CDR3 sequence is CASSLGGFQGPHQPQHF. Here the CDR3 DNA reads TGTGCCAGCAGCTTGGGAGGATTCCAGGGTCCGCATCAGCCCCAGCATTTT.

This chain links TRBV11-2 with TRBJ2-3; the match to TRBD1 covers 11 bases. The length of the CDR3 is 15 residues. V shed 3 bases and J 8 bases; nucleotides not matched to a gene: 7. Germline lookup yields CDR1 SGHAT and CDR2 FQNNGV. Here the CDR3 DNA reads TGTGCCAGCAGCTTCGTCGGGACAGGGGGACGTACGCAGTATTTT. It is translated as CASSFVGTGGRTQYF.

The CDR3 region has the DNA TGTGCCAGCAGTTTTCCTCTAACCCAGGGGCCCCAGCATTTT. Translated, it gives CASSFPLTQGPQHF. V and J are TRBV28 and TRBJ1-5, with D tentatively TRBD1 (5 bases). The CDR3 is 14 amino acids. Germline CDR1 reads MDHEN; CDR2 reads SYDVKM. V lost 3 bases and J lost 9, with 15 bases in between.

CDR3 bases: TGTGCCAGCAGCTTAGGGCTAGCGGGAGTGTTCAAAAACATTCAGTACTTC. This translates into CASSLGLAGVFKNIQYF. J is TRBJ2-4 and V is TRBV7-9; the match to TRBD2 covers 10 bases. This CDR3 is built from 17 residues. V was pared by 1 base and J by 3 bases, with 6 bases of the junction left unmatched. Germline V CDR1 and CDR2: SEHNR, FQNEAQ (reference sequence). Full variable domain (remainder filled in from reference TRBV7-9 and TRBJ2-4): DTGVSQNPRHKITKRGQNVTFRCDPISEHNRLYWYRQTLGQGPEFLTYFQNEAQLEKSRLLSDRFSAERPKGSFSTLEIQRTEQGDSAMYLCASSLGLAGVFKNIQYFGAGTRLSVL.